These 32 T cell receptor beta chains were all obtained from the same sample, sequenced in a study of blood T cell repertoires in COVID-19. Sequencing used immunoSEQ multiplex PCR; TCRdb keeps in-frame clones, though not all of them. In the table there are roughly 160,000 clones, about 80% of which are singletons. The sequenced sample consisted of peripheral blood. These receptors were collected from a woman over 75 with acute or convalescent COVID-19.

This chain links TRBV2 with TRBJ2-2; no clear D. This CDR3 contains 13 residues. In germline, CDR1 is SNHLY, CDR2 FYNNEI. Deletions cut 6 bases from V and 4 bases from J, with 9 bases between. The CDR3 protein is CASRATGTGELFF. The CDR3 nucleotides read TGTGCCAGCAGAGCGACGGGCACCGGGGAGCTGTTTTTT.

The rearrangement links TRBV5-1 to TRBJ2-1; D perhaps matches TRBD2 (7 bases). This CDR3 contains 14 residues. Trimming stripped 1 base from V and 8 bases from J, with 13 bases between. Germline V CDR1 and CDR2: SGHRS, YFSETQ. CDR3 DNA: TGCGCCAGCAGCTTGCGGCGGGGGCGGGATGAGCAGTTCTTC. It is translated as CASSLRRGRDEQFF.

This clone was seen only a few times. The V gene is TRBV5-8, the J gene TRBJ2-6; TRBD2 is a possible D gene (6 bases). The CDR3 has 17 amino acids. CDR1 SGHTS and CDR2 YDEGEE come from the germline V gene. Trimming took off 3 bases at V and 0 bases at J, with 13 bases between the two ends. This chain's CDR3 is CASSSPGGPSGANVLTF. In nucleotides, the CDR3 is TGTGCCAGCAGCTCCCCCGGGGGTCCCTCTGGGGCCAACGTCCTGACTTTC.

Here the CDR3 reads CASSKDRGPQHF. DNA of the CDR3: TGTGCCAGCAGTAAGGACAGGGGGCCCCAGCATTTT. V is TRBV12-3 or TRBV12-4 and J is TRBJ1-5, with TRBD1 identical over 9 bases. The CDR3 has 12 residues. The J segment lost 9 bases and the V segment lost 5 bases, leaving 2 bases of the junction unmatched.

The rearrangement uses TRBV7-8 and TRBJ2-3, with a tentative D call TRBD2 (5 bases). V was cut by 5 bases and J by 4 bases, with 10 bases left in between. Germline V lookup: CDR1 SGHVS, CDR2 FQNEAQ. The CDR3 totals 13 residues. CDR3 in amino acids: CASSPIGADTQYF. The CDR3 DNA sequence: TGTGCCAGCAGCCCGATCGGGGCAGATACGCAGTATTTT. Drawing the rest from reference TRBV7-8 and TRBJ2-3, the complete variable domain is GAGVSQSPRYKVAKRGQDVALRCDPISGHVSLFWYQQALGQGPEFLTYFQNEAQLDKSGLPSDRFFAERPEGSVSTLKIQRTQQEDSAVYLCASSPIGADTQYFGPGTRLTVL.

The chain combines TRBV19 with TRBJ2-7; D gene ambiguous. The CDR3 has 14 amino acids. Germline V gene lookup returns CDR1 LNHDA and CDR2 SQIVND (reference sequence). V shed 1 base and J shed 5 bases, with 12 bases lying between them. This CDR3 reads CASSIGPQPHEQYF. CDR3 coding DNA: TGTGCCAGTAGTATAGGCCCACAGCCCCACGAGCAGTACTTC.

The chain recombines TRBV7-2 with TRBJ2-3; 16 positions match TRBD2. The CDR3 contains 18 residues. J was trimmed by 4 bases and V by 2 bases; bases with no gene match: 6. Germline V gives CDR1 SGHTA, CDR2 FQGNSA. The CDR3: CASSLMGLAGGGADTQYF. In nucleotides, the CDR3 is TGTGCCAGCAGCTTAATGGGACTAGCGGGAGGGGGAGCAGATACGCAGTATTTT.

This chain links TRBV5-4 with TRBJ2-7; D remains unclear. V lost 4 bases to trimming and J lost 0 bases, with 11 bases between them. This CDR3 is built from 14 residues. Germline-derived CDR1 and CDR2 are SGHNT and YYREEE (reference sequence). The CDR3 here is CASSTTAYSYEQYF. As DNA, the CDR3 is TGTGCCAGCAGCACCACAGCTTACTCCTACGAGCAGTACTTC.

V and J are TRBV5-1 and TRBJ2-3; TRBD2 matches at 13 bases. The CDR3 is 17 amino acids. Germline lookup yields CDR1 SGHRS and CDR2 YFSETQ. Trimming cost V 6 bases and J 2 bases; bases outside gene matches: 9. The CDR3 sequence: CASTSNGLAGVTDTQYF. Here the CDR3 DNA reads TGCGCCAGCACCTCGAACGGACTAGCGGGGGTCACAGATACGCAGTATTTT.

The CDR3 coding sequence is TGTGCCAGCAGCCGCGGATTATTTTTATACAATGAGCAGTTCTTC. This gives the protein CASSRGLFLYNEQFF. The rearrangement joins TRBV7-2 to TRBJ2-1; no reliable D call. V lost 5 bases, J lost 4 bases, and 15 bases lay in between. Germline CDR1 SGHTA, CDR2 FQGNSA. The length of the CDR3 is 15 residues.

J is TRBJ2-5 and V is TRBV5-1; D ambiguous. The germline V and J ends were trimmed by 0 bases and 3 bases, with 6 bases remaining between them. Germline V lookup: CDR1 SGHRS, CDR2 YFSETQ. CDR3 length: 13 residues. The CDR3 DNA follows: TGCGCCAGCAGCTTGGGCCTAGAAGAGACCCAGTACTTC. This encodes CASSLGLEETQYF.

The V call is TRBV7-9, the J call TRBJ2-1; maybe TRBD1 (6 bases). This CDR3 is 14 amino acids long. CDR1 and CDR2 (germline): SEHNR, FQNEAQ (reference sequence). Trimming cost V 0 bases and J 8 bases, with 11 bases left between them. DNA for the CDR3: TGTGCCAGCAGCTTAGCCTCAGGGGACGATGAGCAGTTCTTC. It codes for CASSLASGDDEQFF.

This clone was counted only a few times. The J gene is TRBJ1-4, the V gene TRBV3-1 (or the pseudogene TRBV3-2); D is uncertain. The CDR3 contains 14 residues. The V and J ends lost 8 bases and 7 bases respectively, with 17 bases between them. The germline V gene has CDR1 LGHDT and CDR2 YNNKEL (reference sequence). CDR3 sequence: CASAPRVEGEKLFF. CDR3 in DNA: TGTGCCAGCGCTCCCCGAGTGGAGGGTGAAAAACTGTTTTTT.

The gene calls are TRBV3-1 (or the pseudogene TRBV3-2) and TRBJ2-7; TRBD2 is a possible D gene (5 bases). The V end was cut by 1 base, the J end by 5 bases, with 15 bases between. The CDR3 extends over 15 amino acids. Germline loops: CDR1 LGHDT, CDR2 YNNKEL (reference sequence). The CDR3 DNA reads TGTGCCAGCAGCCAAGCCCGGGGTTCGGGCAACGAGCAGTACTTC. Its translation is CASSQARGSGNEQYF.

V is TRBV2 and J is TRBJ2-1; 12 bases match TRBD2. Germline CDR1 reads SNHLY; CDR2 reads FYNNEI. J lost 8 bases, V lost 1 base, and 3 bases had no gene match. This CDR3 has 15 residues. CDR3 nucleotide sequence: TGTGCCAGCAGTGAAGGGACTAGCGGGAATTATGAGCAGTTCTTC. Protein sequence: CASSEGTSGNYEQFF.

The J gene is TRBJ2-7, the V gene TRBV5-1, with 7 bases identical to TRBD2. The length of the CDR3 is 16 residues. Germline trimming cut 0 bases from V and 2 bases from J; bases unmatched to any gene: 8. Germline V gene data show CDR1 as SGHRS and CDR2 as YFSETQ. CDR3 coding DNA: TGCGCCAGCAGCTTGGGCCCGGGGGGAGAGACCTACGAGCAGTACTTC. Its protein product is CASSLGPGGETYEQYF.

The genes are TRBV6-2 or TRBV6-3 and TRBJ2-7; the D gene is possibly TRBD1 (6 bases). CDR1 is MNHEY and CDR2 is SVGEGT in the germline V gene. The CDR3 has 19 residues. Trimming took off 3 bases at V and 3 bases at J, with 27 bases between the two ends. CDR3 in DNA: TGTGCCAGCAGTTATTTCCTAATGTTGAGAGGACAGTCAATCTACGAGCAGTACTTC. This codes for CASSYFLMLRGQSIYEQYF.

The chain links TRBV4-2 to TRBJ2-7; no clear D. This CDR3 comprises 14 residues. CDR1 is LGHNA, CDR2 YNFKEQ, per germline. Trimming shortened V by 0 bases and J by 6 bases, and 12 bases separated the two germline ends. The CDR3 is CASSQDDNGGEQYF. The CDR3 region has the DNA TGTGCCAGCAGCCAAGATGATAACGGTGGCGAGCAGTACTTC.

The chain is built from TRBV7-2 and TRBJ1-6; 8 bases fit TRBD1. V lost 1 base to trimming and J lost 7 bases; unmatched junction nucleotides: 3. The germline V gene has CDR1 SGHTA and CDR2 FQGNSA. The CDR3 spans 15 residues. This CDR3 reads CASSLETGVNSPLHF. Here the CDR3 DNA reads TGTGCCAGCAGCTTAGAGACAGGGGTAAATTCACCCCTCCACTTT.

V gene TRBV18 combines with J gene TRBJ1-1, with D tentatively TRBD1 (6 bases). The CDR3 is 13 residues long. Trimming removed 0 bases from V and 6 bases from J, with 8 bases in between. The germline CDR1 and CDR2 sequences are KGHSH and LQKENI. CDR3 sequence: CASSPPQGSEAFF. The CDR3 DNA is TGTGCCAGCTCACCACCACAGGGTTCTGAAGCTTTCTTT.

This clone came up once. The chain carries TRBV30 and TRBJ1-2; D may be TRBD1 (5 bases). CDR1 is GTSNPN and CDR2 is SVGIG in the germline V gene (reference sequence). This CDR3 region has 12 residues. V gave up 1 base and J gave up 2 bases, with 5 bases separating them. The CDR3 sequence is CAWSAGNYGYTF. CDR3 bases: TGTGCCTGGAGTGCAGGGAACTATGGCTACACCTTC. Variable domain in full (rest from reference TRBV30 and TRBJ1-2): SQTIHQWPATLVQPVGSPLSLECTVEGTSNPNLYWYRQAAGRGLQLLFYSVGIGQISSEVPQNLSASRPQDRQFILSSKKLLLSDSGFYLCAWSAGNYGYTFGSGTRLTVV.

The chain joins TRBV28 to TRBJ1-6, with D possibly being TRBD1 (6 bases). V was trimmed by 8 bases and J by 6 bases, leaving 11 bases between them. Per the germline V gene, CDR1 is MDHEN and CDR2 is SYDVKM. This CDR3 is 13 amino acids long. DNA of the CDR3: TGTGCCAGCGGGATCAGGGGTAATTCACCCCTCCACTTT. It translates to CASGIRGNSPLHF. The variable domain in full, completed from reference TRBV28 and TRBJ1-6, reads DVKVTQSSRYLVKRTGEKVFLECVQDMDHENMFWYRQDPGLGLRLIYFSYDVKMKEKGDIPEGYSVSREKKERFSLILESASTNQTSMYLCASGIRGNSPLHFGNGTRLTVT.

V usage is TRBV11-2 and J usage is TRBJ2-1, with 11 bases lining up with TRBD2. V was pared by 5 bases and J by 9 bases, with 15 bases of the junction left unmatched. The CDR3 loop spans 17 amino acids. In germline, CDR1 is SGHAT, CDR2 FQNNGV. CDR3 sequence (DNA): TGTGCCAGCAGCCAACTTCGGGGACTAGCGGTGGGGAGTGAGCAGTTCTTC. It yields the protein CASSQLRGLAVGSEQFF.

V and J are TRBV12-3 or TRBV12-4 and TRBJ1-2; unclear D gene. The CDR3 is 12 residues long. Trimming took 1 base from V and 4 from J, leaving 4 bases between them. The CDR3 here is CASSLDSYGYTF. CDR3 nucleotides: TGTGCCAGCAGTTTAGACAGCTATGGCTACACCTTC.

The V call is TRBV2, the J call TRBJ1-5; 7 nucleotides agree with TRBD1. In germline, CDR1 is SNHLY, CDR2 FYNNEI. J lost 3 bases, V lost 4 bases, and 3 bases had no gene match. The CDR3 length is 14 residues. The CDR3 DNA sequence: TGTGCCAGCAGTGGGGGGACAGTCAATCAGCCCCAGCATTTT. It yields the protein CASSGGTVNQPQHF.

The gene calls are TRBV10-2 and TRBJ2-1; 7 nucleotides align to TRBD2. The length of the CDR3 is 16 residues. Per germline, CDR1 WSHSY and CDR2 SAAADI. Trimming at V came to 6 bases and at J to 4 bases, leaving 12 bases not matched to a gene. The CDR3 nucleotides read TGCGCCAGCAGCTTGGCTTGGGGAGGGGAATACAATGAGCAGTTCTTC. Translating it yields CASSLAWGGEYNEQFF.

CDR3 DNA sequence: TGTGCCAGCAGTGAAGTGAGTGGCGCGCGGGTTCGGGAGACCCAGTACTTC. This sequence encodes CASSEVSGARVRETQYF. This rearrangement joins TRBV6-1 to TRBJ2-5; D might be TRBD2 (5 bases). This CDR3 has 17 amino acids. CDR1 MNHNS and CDR2 SASEGT come from the germline V gene. Trimming left V 1 base short and J 5 bases short, with 20 bases between.

This chain connects TRBV5-6 to TRBJ1-5; D not certain. V was pared by 2 bases and J by 4 bases, with 13 bases between. In germline, CDR1 is SGHDT, CDR2 YYEEEE. There are 15 residues in the CDR3. DNA for the CDR3: TGTGCCAGCAGCTTTGGAGCTGGTCGGAATCAGCCCCAGCATTTT. It translates to CASSFGAGRNQPQHF.

This clone was observed once. The V and J genes are TRBV30 and TRBJ1-2; unclear D gene. The CDR3 is made up of 13 amino acids. Germline V lookup: CDR1 GTSNPN, CDR2 SVGIG (reference sequence). V was trimmed by 4 bases and J by 0 bases, leaving 9 bases between them. CDR3 loop: CAWTKGANYGYTF. CDR3 sequence (DNA): TGTGCCTGGACGAAGGGAGCTAACTATGGCTACACCTTC.

V gene TRBV6-2 or TRBV6-3 combines with J gene TRBJ2-7, with TRBD2 matching over 12 bases. With V trimmed by 1 base and J by 3 bases, 4 bases remained unmatched. Germline lookup yields CDR1 MNHEY and CDR2 SVGEGT. CDR3 size: 16 residues. The CDR3 DNA follows: TGTGCCAGCAGTTACTTTTTGACTAGCGGGAGCTACGAGCAGTACTTC. The encoded protein is CASSYFLTSGSYEQYF.

A single count supports this clone. The chain joins TRBV28 to TRBJ1-4, with a weak D call TRBD1 (5 bases). Looked up from germline, CDR1 is MDHEN and CDR2 is SYDVKM. The CDR3 runs 15 residues. With 5 bases removed from V and 3 bases from J, the gap between germline ends came to 13 bases. The CDR3 region is CASSNQGYANEKLFF. The CDR3 DNA sequence: TGTGCCAGCAGTAACCAGGGTTACGCTAATGAAAAACTGTTTTTT.

J is TRBJ1-6 and V is TRBV14; D perhaps matches TRBD1 (5 bases). Germline CDR1 and CDR2: SGHDN and FVKESK. The V and J ends lost 0 bases and 6 bases respectively, with 12 bases between them. This CDR3 has 16 amino acids. The CDR3 nucleotides are TGTGCCAGCAGCCAAGACTTGGGGGGATCTAATTCACCCCTCCACTTT. Amino acids: CASSQDLGGSNSPLHF.